This T cell receptor (beta chain) was captured by sequencing in a study of blood T cell repertoires in COVID-19 (TCRdb year 2020). Background on the whole study: Samples covering the acute and convalescent phases of COVID-19 were provided by collaborators in the United States, Italy and Spain. The samples were drawn from two sources: the first 160 participants of the ongoing ImmuneRACE study, and 1,000 to 1,500 subjects contributed by 6 global collaborators. Subjects who had been exposed to COVID-19, were actively infected with it, or had recovered from it provided the deeply sampled blood TCRbeta repertoires that made up the dataset. Where available, HLA class I and class II types were taken from metadata supplied by the sample provider and were not determined by assay-based typing. The prospective study material was composed of cDNA or gDNA derived from T cells, B-cell-depleted T cells, or PBMCs. The repertoires were released in a freely available public database intended as a resource for research on the immune response to SARS-CoV-2. Sample metadata almost always included a de-identified subject ID, COVID-19 status, age in years and sex. Summary of the overall study and its limitations: Clinical and demographic metadata were provided uncurated, with the amount varying by source and participant.

The immunoSEQ Assay, a bias-controlled multiplex PCR, was used to amplify TCRbeta CDR3 regions from genomic DNA. The authors processed their data as follows. Nucleated cell counts per sample were estimated from amplification of reference gene primers within the assay. To quantify the absolute abundance of each unique TCRbeta CDR3 rearrangement, sequence reads were collapsed and filtered. Productive Simpson clonality was computed per sample as the square root of Simpson's diversity index over productive rearrangements. TCRdb took over this immuneACCESS table, retaining in-frame rearrangements with V and J assigned. Such tables are incomplete; in checked studies, under half of the missing clones stem from an unresolved V gene, and the remainder is unexplained. That table supplies the V and J calls and clone size; D and trimming were determined from the DNA. The sample yields more than 140,000 clones; approximately 86% were counted once. The ten biggest clones cover less than 2% of the sample.

Each collaborating institution followed its own protocols to collect whole blood in K2EDTA tubes. For TCRbeta analysis, collaborators shipped samples as frozen whole blood, isolated PBMCs, or DNA extracted from either of those sample types. This clone came up once. Its antigen specificity is not known. Base qualities are not recorded, but no much larger clone differs from it by a single base. From the cysteine up to the phenylalanine, the CDR3 has a length of 14 residues. Left in the record is the CDR3 DNA by itself, 42 bases read in frame from the first base. The junction shows trimming of 0 bases on V and 2 bases on J, plus 9 bases between the germline ends. CDR1 SGHRS and CDR2 YFSETQ were looked up in the germline V gene.

The sequenced sample was peripheral blood. This chain is built from TRBV5-1 and TRBJ2-7; a weak D assignment points to TRBD1 (6 bases agree). This receptor was taken from a woman aged 60 to 75 with acute or convalescent COVID-19. CDR3 loop: CASSLGTATYEQYF. The DNA sequence is as follows: TGCGCCAGCAGCTTGGGGACAGCTACCTACGAGCAGTACTTC.